This T cell receptor beta chain was documented in a study of shared clonotypes between healthy human individuals. Healthy and HIV-negative, the adult donors had no recent acute infections or vaccinations. The CDR3 covers 10 residues. With 3 bases removed from V and 7 bases from J, the gap between germline ends came to 3 bases. Germline CDR1 reads SNHLY; CDR2 reads FYNNEI. Execution of the assay was at deep level. Unsorted PBMC samples were amplified in replicate PCRs containing roughly 300 ng DNA, 25,000 to 35,000 T cell genomes. Unsorted PBMC DNA underwent sequencing on ten immunoSEQ deep assay plates. TCRdb's table, derived via immunoSEQ multiplex PCR, lists solely in-frame clones and lacks some. The table records about 480,000 clones, about four fifths of them present only once.

This rearrangement joins TRBV2 to TRBJ1-1; unclear D gene. The TCR originated in a woman in her 40s in good health. Some clones in this sample may be carry-over from other donors' samples. The specimen sequenced was PBMCs. CDR3 sequence: CASSDDEAFF. CDR3 in DNA: TGTGCCAGCAGTGATGATGAAGCTTTCTTT.